This T cell receptor beta chain was sequenced during a study of shared clonotypes between healthy human individuals. Produced via immunoSEQ multiplex PCR; TCRdb's table is partial and in-frame only. The sample includes approximately 2,000,000 clones, about 90% of them seen just once. The material sequenced was naive CD4+ T cells from PBMCs. Described subset: CD45RA+ positively selected. The TCR was taken from a young man in good health. Some clones in this sample may be carry-over from other donors' samples.

Written as DNA, the CDR3 is TGTGCCAGCAGCCAAGATCCCGGGGTGAGGGAAGAGACCCAGTACTTC. Amino acids: CASSQDPGVREETQYF. The gene calls are TRBV14 and TRBJ2-5; D is possibly TRBD2 (5 bases). The CDR3 extends over 16 amino acids. V was shortened by 0 bases and J by 3 bases, with 14 bases between the two germline ends. Per the germline V gene, CDR1 is SGHDN and CDR2 is FVKESK. The full variable domain, rest sourced from reference TRBV14 and TRBJ2-5, is EAGVTQFPSHSVIEKGQTVTLRCDPISGHDNLYWYRRVMGKEIKFLLHFVKESKQDESGMPNNRFLAERTGGTYSTLKVQPAELEDSGVYFCASSQDPGVREETQYFGPGTRLLVL.